The entry below gives a single T cell receptor beta chain sequence along with its context. This entry is derived from a study of blood T cell repertoires in COVID-19. Turning to the study itself: COVID-19 samples from acute and convalescent phases originated in the United States, Italy and Spain.

Germline V CDR1 and CDR2: GTSNPN, SVGIG (reference sequence). Trimming shortened V by 0 bases and J by 0 bases, and 9 bases separated the two germline ends. The CDR3 runs 14 residues. Here immunoSEQ multiplex PCR was the method, and the copy in TCRdb shows in-frame clones only, minus some. This table has roughly 150,000 clones, more than 75% appearing once. Sequenced: peripheral blood. The J gene is TRBJ2-7, the V gene TRBV30; no firm D call. The sequence derives from a man between 18 and 35 years old with COVID-19, enrolled during active disease. The CDR3 loop reads CAWSVGRLSYEQYF. DNA for the CDR3: TGTGCCTGGAGTGTAGGCAGACTCTCCTACGAGCAGTACTTC.